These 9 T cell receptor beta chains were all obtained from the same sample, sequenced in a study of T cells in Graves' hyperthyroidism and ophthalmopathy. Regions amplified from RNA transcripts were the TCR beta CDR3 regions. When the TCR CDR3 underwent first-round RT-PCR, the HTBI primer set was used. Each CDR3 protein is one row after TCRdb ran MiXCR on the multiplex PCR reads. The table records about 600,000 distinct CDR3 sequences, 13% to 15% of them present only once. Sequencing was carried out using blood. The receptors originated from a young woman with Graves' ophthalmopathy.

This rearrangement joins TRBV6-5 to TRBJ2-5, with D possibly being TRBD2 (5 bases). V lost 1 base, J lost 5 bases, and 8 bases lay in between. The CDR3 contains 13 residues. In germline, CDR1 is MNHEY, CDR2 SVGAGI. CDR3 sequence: CASSYYGEETQYF. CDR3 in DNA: TGTGCCAGCAGTTACTATGGGGAGGAGACCCAGTACTTC.

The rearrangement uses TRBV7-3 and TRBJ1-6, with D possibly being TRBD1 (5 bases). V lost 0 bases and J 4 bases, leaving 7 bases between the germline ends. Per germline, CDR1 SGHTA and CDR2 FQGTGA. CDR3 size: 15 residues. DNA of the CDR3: TGTGCCAGCAGCTTAACAGGGGCGTATAATTCACCCCTCCACTTT. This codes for CASSLTGAYNSPLHF.

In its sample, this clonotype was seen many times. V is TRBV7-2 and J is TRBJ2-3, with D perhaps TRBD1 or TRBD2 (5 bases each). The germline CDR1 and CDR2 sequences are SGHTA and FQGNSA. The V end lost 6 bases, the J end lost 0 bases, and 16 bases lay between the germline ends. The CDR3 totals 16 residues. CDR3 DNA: TGTGCCAGCAGTCCAGGTGAGGGGTGGAGCACAGATACGCAGTATTTT. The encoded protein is CASSPGEGWSTDTQYF.

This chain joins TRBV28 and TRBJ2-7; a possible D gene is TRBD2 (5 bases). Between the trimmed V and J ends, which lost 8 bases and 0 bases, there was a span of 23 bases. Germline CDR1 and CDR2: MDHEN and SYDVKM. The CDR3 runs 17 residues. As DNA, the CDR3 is TGTGCCAGCTCACCACCGGGGTTCACAGAGGGCTCCTACGAGCAGTACTTC. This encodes CASSPPGFTEGSYEQYF. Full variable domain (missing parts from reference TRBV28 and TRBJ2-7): DVKVTQSSRYLVKRTGEKVFLECVQDMDHENMFWYRQDPGLGLRLIYFSYDVKMKEKGDIPEGYSVSREKKERFSLILESASTNQTSMYLCASSPPGFTEGSYEQYFGPGTRLTVT.

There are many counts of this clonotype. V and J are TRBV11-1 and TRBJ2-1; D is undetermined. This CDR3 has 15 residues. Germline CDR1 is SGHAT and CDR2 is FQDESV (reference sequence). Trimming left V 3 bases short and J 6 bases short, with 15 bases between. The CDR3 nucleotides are TGTGCCAGCAGCTTGGAGAGACCTCCTTTCAATGAGCAGTTCTTC. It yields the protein CASSLERPPFNEQFF.

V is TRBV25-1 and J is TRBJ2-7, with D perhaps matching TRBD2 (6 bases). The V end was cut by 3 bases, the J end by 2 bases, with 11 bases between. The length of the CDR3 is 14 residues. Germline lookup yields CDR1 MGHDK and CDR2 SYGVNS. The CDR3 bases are TGTGCCAGCAGTGAGTCTAGCGAGACCTACGAGCAGTACTTC. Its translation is CASSESSETYEQYF.

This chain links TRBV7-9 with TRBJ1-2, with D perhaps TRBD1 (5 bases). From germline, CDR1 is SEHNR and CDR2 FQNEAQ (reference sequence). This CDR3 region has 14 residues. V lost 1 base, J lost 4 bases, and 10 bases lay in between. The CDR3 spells CASSLGGEPYGYTF. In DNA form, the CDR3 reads TGTGCCAGCAGCTTAGGAGGGGAACCCTATGGCTACACCTTC. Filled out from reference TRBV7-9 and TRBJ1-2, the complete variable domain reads DTGVSQNPRHKITKRGQNVTFRCDPISEHNRLYWYRQTLGQGPEFLTYFQNEAQLEKSRLLSDRFSAERPKGSFSTLEIQRTEQGDSAMYLCASSLGGEPYGYTFGSGTRLTVV.

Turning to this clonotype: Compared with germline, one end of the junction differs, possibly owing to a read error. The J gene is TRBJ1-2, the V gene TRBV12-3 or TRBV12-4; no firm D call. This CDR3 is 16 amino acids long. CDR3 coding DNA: TGTGCCATCAGTGAGTCCCGTGTAGGGCTAGGCTATGGCTACACCTTC. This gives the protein CAISESRVGLGYGYTF.

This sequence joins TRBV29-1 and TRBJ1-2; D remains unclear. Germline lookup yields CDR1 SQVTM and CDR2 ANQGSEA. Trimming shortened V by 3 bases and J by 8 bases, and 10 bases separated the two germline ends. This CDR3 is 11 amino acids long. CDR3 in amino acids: CSVDLRTGYTF. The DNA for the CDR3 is TGCAGCGTTGACCTCCGGACGGGCTACACCTTC.